The 22 T cell receptor beta chains given below trace back to one sample, sequenced in a study of blood T cell repertoires in COVID-19. Some clones are missing from TCRdb's copy, which holds only in-frame ones; the method was immunoSEQ multiplex PCR. This sample has 300,000 or so clones; around four fifths occur once, and the top ten carry 0.95% to 1.5%. Sequencing was done on a sample of peripheral blood. These receptors were obtained from a woman aged 45-65 years with acute or convalescent COVID-19.

In its sample, this clone was seen a few times. The chain is built from TRBV19 and TRBJ1-2; 7 bases align to TRBD1. Germline trimming cut 3 bases from V and 8 bases from J; bases unmatched to any gene: 6. CDR1 and CDR2 (germline): LNHDA, SQIVND (reference sequence). The CDR3 is 13 residues long. The CDR3 sequence is CASSIQDRPGYTF. CDR3 in DNA: TGTGCCAGTAGTATCCAGGACAGGCCGGGCTACACCTTC.

This clone has a single count. V is TRBV12-5 and J is TRBJ1-3; D is unclear. V lost 5 bases to trimming and J lost 0 bases, with 11 bases between them. CDR3 length: 15 amino acids. CDR1 LGHNT and CDR2 FRNRAP come from the germline V gene. This CDR3 is CASGLGAGSGNTIYF. The DNA of the CDR3 is TGTGCTAGTGGTCTCGGAGCGGGCTCTGGAAACACCATATATTTT.

The chain combines TRBV24-1 with TRBJ1-1, with 9 nucleotides matching TRBD1. Looked up from germline, CDR1 is KGHDR and CDR2 is SFDVKD. The CDR3 runs 15 residues. The junction had 7 bases not matched to a gene; V was cut back by 4 bases and J by 5 bases. CDR3 DNA sequence: TGTGCCACCAGTGACACGGGACAGGGTATGACTGAAGCTTTCTTT. As protein: CATSDTGQGMTEAFF.

This chain links TRBV7-9 with TRBJ1-4; D is undetermined. CDR1 and CDR2 (germline): SEHNR, FQNEAQ (reference sequence). V dropped 4 bases and J dropped 0 bases, with 9 bases sitting between them. The CDR3 length is 15 residues. The CDR3 bases are TGTGCCAGCAGCTGGACTGCTGCAACTAATGAAAAACTGTTTTTT. Translating gives CASSWTAATNEKLFF.

The rearrangement joins TRBV9 to TRBJ2-5; the match to TRBD2 covers 9 bases. CDR3 size: 15 residues. CDR1 and CDR2 from the germline V gene are SGDLS and YYNGEE. Trimming removed 7 bases from V and 2 bases from J; junction bases left unmatched: 9. The CDR3 coding sequence is TGTGCCAGCTCTGCCGGGACTAGCTTACAAGAGACCCAGTACTTC. Its translation is CASSAGTSLQETQYF.

The count of this clone is one. This sequence joins TRBV10-3 and TRBJ2-1; D is possibly TRBD1 (6 bases). The CDR3 extends over 16 amino acids. CDR1 and CDR2 from the germline V gene are ENHRY and SYGVKD. V lost 3 bases and J lost 0, with 12 bases in between. This CDR3 reads CAISDSDSSSYNEQFF. The CDR3 DNA follows: TGTGCCATCAGTGATTCGGACAGCAGCTCCTACAATGAGCAGTTCTTC.

This chain links TRBV7-9 with TRBJ1-1, with D unclear. V lost 0 bases and J 4 bases, leaving 9 bases between the germline ends. CDR1 is SEHNR, CDR2 FQNEAQ, per germline (reference sequence). The length of the CDR3 is 14 residues. CDR3 in DNA: TGTGCCAGCAGCTTAGCGCGGGGAGGCACTGAAGCTTTCTTT. It yields the protein CASSLARGGTEAFF.

This chain links TRBV7-2 with TRBJ1-2; no reliable D call. This CDR3 comprises 13 residues. V was cut by 6 bases and J by 0 bases, with 8 bases left in between. Germline-derived CDR1 and CDR2 are SGHTA and FQGNSA. The CDR3 DNA reads as TGTGCCAGCAGTCGGGGAACTAACTATGGCTACACCTTC. This sequence encodes CASSRGTNYGYTF.

This clone was seen a few times. The V gene is TRBV7-9, the J gene TRBJ1-5; 12 bases map to TRBD1. The junction had 6 bases not matched to a gene; V was cut back by 3 bases and J by 9 bases. The germline CDR1 and CDR2 sequences are SEHNR and FQNEAQ (reference sequence). The CDR3 has 15 residues. CDR3 DNA sequence: TGTGCCAGCAGCTTGGATGGGACAGGGGGCTTGCCCCAGCATTTT. Its translation: CASSLDGTGGLPQHF.

The V gene is TRBV24-1, the J gene TRBJ2-3; 12 nucleotides align to TRBD2. Trimming took 4 bases from V and 5 from J; bases not matched to a gene: 6. There are 16 residues in the CDR3. Germline V CDR1 and CDR2: KGHDR, SFDVKD. The CDR3 protein is CATSDGTSGQEDTQYF. DNA for the CDR3: TGTGCCACCAGTGACGGGACTAGCGGGCAGGAAGATACGCAGTATTTT.

This clone was counted once. The chain uses TRBV6-1 and TRBJ1-2, with 9 positions matching TRBD1. The CDR3 has 15 amino acids. V lost 5 bases, J lost 3 bases, and 7 bases stayed unmatched. Per germline, CDR1 MNHNS and CDR2 SASEGT. CDR3 sequence: CASSTHTGGYYGYTF. The CDR3 bases are TGTGCCAGCAGTACCCATACAGGGGGCTACTATGGCTACACCTTC.

The rearrangement uses TRBV18 and TRBJ2-1; the match to TRBD1 covers 9 bases. The germline V gene has CDR1 KGHSH and CDR2 LQKENI. This CDR3 region has 13 residues. V lost 6 bases, J lost 8 bases, and 5 bases stayed unmatched. CDR3 region: CASSDRGSDEQFF. The CDR3 DNA follows: TGTGCCAGCTCCGACAGGGGGTCGGATGAGCAGTTCTTC.

This rearrangement joins TRBV28 to TRBJ2-1; 13 nucleotides match TRBD2. V was pared by 6 bases and J by 10 bases, with 9 bases of the junction left unmatched. Germline V gene data show CDR1 as MDHEN and CDR2 as SYDVKM. The CDR3 contains 15 residues. CDR3 amino acids: CASSRTSGGVREQFF. The CDR3 DNA follows: TGTGCCAGCAGCCGTACTAGCGGGGGGGTACGCGAGCAGTTCTTC.

In its sample, this clone was seen a few times. The chain combines TRBV19 with TRBJ2-1, with TRBD2 identical over 9 bases. The V gene's germline CDR1 is LNHDA and CDR2 SQIVND (reference sequence). V lost 6 bases, J lost 6 bases, and 12 bases stayed unmatched. The CDR3 covers 16 residues. CDR3 residues: CASRRGGQASGNEQFF. CDR3 nucleotide sequence: TGTGCCAGTAGGCGGGGGGGCCAGGCATCAGGCAATGAGCAGTTCTTC.

The chain uses TRBV3-1 (or the pseudogene TRBV3-2) and TRBJ2-3, with D unclear. This CDR3 spans 17 amino acids. Germline assignment: CDR1 LGHDT and CDR2 YNNKEL (reference sequence). Trimming stripped 0 bases from V and 1 base from J, with 14 bases between. For the CDR3, the DNA is TGTGCCAGCAGCCAAGAAAGACCAAAAGGAGGCACAGATACGCAGTATTTT. Residues: CASSQERPKGGTDTQYF.

V gene TRBV7-2 combines with J gene TRBJ1-6; 8 bases line up with TRBD1. The V and J ends lost 1 base and 10 bases, in that order; junction bases with no gene match: 6. Germline V gives CDR1 SGHTA, CDR2 FQGNSA. CDR3 length: 15 amino acids. CDR3 coding DNA: TGTGCCAGCAGCTTAGTGACAGGGGTTAGATCACCCCTCCACTTT. Translated: CASSLVTGVRSPLHF. Complete variable domain (other parts from reference TRBV7-2 and TRBJ1-6): GAGVSQSPSNKVTEKGKDVELRCDPISGHTALYWYRQSLGQGLEFLIYFQGNSAPDKSGLPSDRFSAERTGGSVSTLTIQRTQQEDSAVYLCASSLVTGVRSPLHFGNGTRLTVT.

This chain connects TRBV7-2 to TRBJ1-5; the D gene is possibly TRBD1 (5 bases). This CDR3 is 13 amino acids long. Trimming removed 1 base from V and 6 bases from J, with 7 bases in between. CDR1 SGHTA and CDR2 FQGNSA come from the germline V gene. CDR3 sequence reads: CASSLVGAQPQHF. CDR3 coding DNA: TGTGCCAGCAGCTTAGTTGGGGCTCAGCCCCAGCATTTT.

V usage is TRBV7-2 and J usage is TRBJ2-1, with TRBD2 matching over 7 bases. The CDR3 runs to 16 residues. The germline V gene has CDR1 SGHTA and CDR2 FQGNSA. J was trimmed by 4 bases and V by 5 bases; bases with no gene match: 11. The CDR3 DNA reads TGTGCCAGCAGCCCCCAAGCGGGAATTTTATACAATGAGCAGTTCTTC. Translating gives CASSPQAGILYNEQFF.

The chain couples TRBV7-3 to TRBJ2-3; D remains unclear. Germline CDR1 is SGHTA and CDR2 is FQGTGA. Trimming stripped 1 base from V and 4 bases from J, with 9 bases between. This CDR3 spans 14 amino acids. The CDR3 region has the DNA TGTGCCAGCAGCTTAATTTCCACAGCAGATACGCAGTATTTT. It is translated as CASSLISTADTQYF.

The rearrangement joins TRBV29-1 to TRBJ1-1; no firm D call. CDR1 SQVTM and CDR2 ANQGSEA come from the germline V gene. The CDR3 sequence is 13 residues long. V gave up 2 bases and J gave up 1 base, with 8 bases separating them. CDR3 in DNA: TGCAGCGTTGAACGCGACACGAACACTGAAGCTTTCTTT. Translating it yields CSVERDTNTEAFF.

The chain employs TRBV3-1 (or the pseudogene TRBV3-2) and TRBJ2-5, with a tentative D call TRBD2 (7 bases). The CDR3 spans 15 residues. Trimming took off 1 base at V and 2 bases at J, with 11 bases between the two ends. Germline V gene lookup returns CDR1 LGHDT and CDR2 YNNKEL (reference sequence). In DNA, the CDR3 is TGTGCCAGCAGCCAAGTCGGGGGGCCACAAGAGACCCAGTACTTC. Amino acids: CASSQVGGPQETQYF.

This chain connects TRBV5-1 to TRBJ2-7, with 8 nucleotides matching TRBD1. The CDR3 has 15 residues. CDR1 and CDR2 from the germline V gene are SGHRS and YFSETQ. V was pared by 0 bases and J by 1 base, with 3 bases of the junction left unmatched. In nucleotides, the CDR3 is TGCGCCAGCAGCTTGGGACAGGGGATTTCCTACGAGCAGTACGTC. This codes for CASSLGQGISYEQYV.